This entry features one TCR beta chain sequence. Its antigen is undetermined. These data belong to a study of OX40 agonist ivuxolimab in advanced cancers. General study points: At 0.1 to 3.0 mg/kg, CD4+ and CD8+ blood T cells expanded clonally by week 6. What antigens the expanded peripheral T cells recognized was never established. More expanded clones were found, on average, in CD8+ than in CD4+ T cells.

Sequencing was performed with immunoSEQ multiplex PCR; in TCRdb, only in-frame clones are kept and a portion is missing. The data show around 40,000 clones, with about 80% seen just once and approximately 3.9% held by the top ten. Patients had blood sampled at baseline and again on cycle 4 day 1 and cycle 7 day 1. Germline CDR1 DFQATT, CDR2 SNEGSKA (reference sequence). V was shortened by 5 bases and J by 7 bases, with 9 bases between the two germline ends. The CDR3 is made up of 10 amino acids. The gene calls are TRBV20-1 and TRBJ2-7; D gene unclear. The material was CD4+ or CD8+ T cells sorted from blood, obtained in a trial of the OX40 agonist ivuxolimab. The TCR comes from an adult with an advanced solid tumor such as melanoma, head and neck, liver or kidney cancer. The CDR3 DNA follows: TGCAGTGCTCGCTGGTTGGAGCAGTACTTC. It specifies CSARWLEQYF.